The entry below describes one T cell receptor beta chain. No antigen is known for it. The data are from a study of beta chain features in type 1 diabetes. Sequenced material consisted of expressed TCRB transcripts (all of the isolated RNA was reverse transcribed). The repertoire was sequenced with immunoSEQ multiplex PCR; TCRdb's copy has only in-frame clones and lacks some. Among around 340,000 clones, approximately 8.2% were seen once, and the ten largest hold 0.44%. General study results and limits: Whatever favoring of shorter templates PCR might show would apply equally to patients and controls.

CDR1 is PRHDT, CDR2 FYEKMQ, per germline (reference sequence). The CDR3 has 15 amino acids. V was cut by 1 base and J by 7 bases, with 14 bases left in between. The genes are TRBV13 and TRBJ2-1; either TRBD1 or TRBD2 may fit D (6 bases each). The specimen sequenced was central memory CD4+ T cells from blood. The TCR sequence derives from a woman in her late teens or twenties in good health. This chain's CDR3 is CASSLARGRRNEQFF. CDR3 DNA sequence: TGTGCCAGCAGCTTAGCCCGGGGGCGGAGGAATGAGCAGTTCTTC.